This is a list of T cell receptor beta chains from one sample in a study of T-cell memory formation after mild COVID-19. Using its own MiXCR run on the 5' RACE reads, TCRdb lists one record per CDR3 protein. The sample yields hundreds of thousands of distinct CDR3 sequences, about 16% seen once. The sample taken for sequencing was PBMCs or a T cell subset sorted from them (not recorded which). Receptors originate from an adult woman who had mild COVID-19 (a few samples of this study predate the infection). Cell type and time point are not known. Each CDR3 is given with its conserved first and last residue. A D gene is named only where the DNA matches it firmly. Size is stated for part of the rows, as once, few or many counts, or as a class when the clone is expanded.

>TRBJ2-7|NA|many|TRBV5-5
CASSLGSGVRSYEQYF
TGTGCCAGCAGCTTGGGCTCGGGCGTACGTTCCTACGAGCAGTACTTC
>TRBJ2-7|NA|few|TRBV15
CATSREGDRLYEQYF
TGTGCCACCAGCAGGGAGGGAGACAGGCTCTACGAGCAGTACTTC
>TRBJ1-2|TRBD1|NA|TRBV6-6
CASSFRQGDYGYTF
TGTGCCAGCAGTTTCAGACAGGGTGACTATGGCTACACCTTC
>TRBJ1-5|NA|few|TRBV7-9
CASSSDGNQPQHF
TGTGCCAGCAGCTCGGACGGTAATCAGCCCCAGCATTTT
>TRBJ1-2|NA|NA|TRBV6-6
CASRGPSNYGYTF
TGTGCCAGCCGGGGGCCATCTAACTATGGCTACACCTTC
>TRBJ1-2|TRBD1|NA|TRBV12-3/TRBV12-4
CASSKTFNPGQGGSVYGYTF
TGTGCCAGCAGCAAAACCTTCAACCCGGGACAGGGGGGATCTGTCTATGGCTACACCTTC
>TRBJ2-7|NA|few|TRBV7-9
CASSLDIRGASF
TGTGCCAGCAGCTTAGATATCCGTGGGGCTTCCTTC
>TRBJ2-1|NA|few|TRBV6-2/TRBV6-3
CASSYLTTSNEQFF
TGTGCCAGCAGTTACCTTACGACTAGCAATGAGCAGTTCTTC
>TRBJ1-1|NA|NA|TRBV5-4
CASSLVGGGLNTEAFF
TGTGCCAGCAGCCTGGTGGGGGGAGGCCTTAACACTGAAGCTTTCTTT
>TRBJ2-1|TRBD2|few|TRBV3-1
CASSQDPPTSGSYNEQFF
TGTGCCAGCAGCCAAGACCCCCCGACTAGCGGATCCTACAATGAGCAGTTCTTC
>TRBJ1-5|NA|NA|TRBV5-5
CASSLVAGLNQPQHF
TGTGCCAGCAGCTTGGTAGCGGGGCTCAATCAGCCCCAGCATTTT
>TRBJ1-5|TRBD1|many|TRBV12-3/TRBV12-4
CASSFKGARGYSNQPQHF
TGTGCCAGCAGTTTCAAGGGGGCAAGGGGCTATAGCAATCAGCCCCAGCATTTT
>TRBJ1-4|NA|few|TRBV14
CASSQVGAGGLFF
TGTGCCAGCAGCCAAGTTGGGGCGGGAGGGCTGTTTTTT
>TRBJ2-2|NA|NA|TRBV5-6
CASNRRDFTNTGELFF
TGTGCCAGCAACAGACGGGACTTCACAAACACCGGGGAGCTGTTTTTT
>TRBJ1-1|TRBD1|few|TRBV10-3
CAISVGTGINTEAFF
TGTGCCATCAGTGTCGGGACAGGGATTAACACTGAAGCTTTCTTT
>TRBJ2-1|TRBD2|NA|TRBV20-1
CSAPTLAAGTEQFF
TGCAGTGCTCCGACGCTAGCGGCCGGGACTGAGCAGTTCTTC
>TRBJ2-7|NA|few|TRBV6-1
CASSRTVAYEQYF
TGTGCCAGCAGTCGGACAGTAGCCTACGAGCAGTACTTC
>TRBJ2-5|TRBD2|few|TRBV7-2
CASSRGLAGGETQYF
TGTGCCAGCAGCCGAGGACTAGCGGGAGGAGAGACCCAGTACTTC
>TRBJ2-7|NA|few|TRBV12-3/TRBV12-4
CASSFDRSGEQYF
TGTGCCAGCAGTTTCGACAGGTCGGGGGAGCAGTACTTC
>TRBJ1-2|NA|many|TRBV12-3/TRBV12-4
CASSFGGDSAVYGYTF
TGTGCCAGCAGTTTTGGTGGCGACAGTGCCGTCTATGGCTACACCTTC
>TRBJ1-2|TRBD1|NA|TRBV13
CASSLGTGGGYTF
TGTGCCAGCAGCTTAGGGACAGGGGGTGGCTACACCTTC
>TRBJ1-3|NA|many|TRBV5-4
CASSLEASGNTIYF
TGTGCCAGCAGCTTGGAGGCCTCTGGAAACACCATATATTTT